This record covers a single T cell receptor (beta chain). Its specificity is unknown. Germline V gives CDR1 LGHNT, CDR2 FRNRAP. The CDR3 length is 18 residues. The ends were cut back, 6 bases at V and 0 bases at J, with 24 bases in the middle. Only in-frame clones appear in the TCRdb table, and some are missing; sequencing was by immunoSEQ multiplex PCR. The table has more than 95,000 clones, about 88% seen once. This specimen comes from a study of T cell responses to AZD1222 COVID-19 vaccine. Background on the study: Second-dose intervals of approximately 4 or approximately 12 weeks were pooled. Points from the study as a whole: Clonal diversity was possibly underestimated, and the donors were mostly white British, with more females.

This receptor was identified in an adult in good health. The J gene is TRBJ2-7, the V gene TRBV12-5; tentative D call: TRBD1 (6 bases). The sample consisted of peripheral blood, taken on day 0 of AZD1222 vaccination. The CDR3 region has the DNA TGTGCTAGTGGAACCGAGCGCGACAGGAGCTTTTTCTCCTACGAGCAGTACTTC. It yields the protein CASGTERDRSFFSYEQYF.